One and the same sample provided the 9 T cell receptor beta chains below, sequenced in a study of blood T cells in healthy people across ages. Primed by a sample-barcoded 5' primer and a J-beta primer mix, a second PCR proceeded for roughly 7 to 11 cycles. TCRdb redid the calling of the 5' RACE reads with MiXCR, one entry per CDR3 protein. Among 1.5 million to 2 million distinct CDR3 sequences listed, around 35% were seen once. The sequencing input was blood. The origin of the receptors is a woman aged 30 to 39 in good health.

This clonotype was seen repeatedly, ten times or more. This rearrangement joins TRBV6-2 or TRBV6-3 to TRBJ2-1; D gene uncertain. Trimming cost V 5 bases and J 5 bases, with 13 bases left between them. Germline CDR1 is MNHEY and CDR2 is SVGEGT. CDR3 size: 14 residues. This CDR3 is CASSPLSGNNEQFF. The CDR3 DNA reads as TGTGCCAGCAGTCCACTCTCGGGCAACAATGAGCAGTTCTTC.

This chain links TRBV20-1 with TRBJ1-2, with 8 bases aligning to TRBD1. The CDR3 totals 14 residues. Trimming removed 3 bases from V and 3 bases from J; junction bases left unmatched: 6. In germline, CDR1 is DFQATT, CDR2 SNEGSKA (reference sequence). The chain's CDR3 is CSASLQGGHYGYTF. The CDR3 DNA sequence: TGCAGTGCTAGTCTACAGGGGGGTCACTATGGCTACACCTTC.

The chain recombines TRBV20-1 with TRBJ2-3, with no clear D. The germline V and J ends were trimmed by 5 bases and 2 bases, with 11 bases remaining between them. CDR3 size: 13 residues. Germline CDR1 DFQATT, CDR2 SNEGSKA (reference sequence). CDR3 region: CSAQSRYTDTQYF. CDR3 DNA sequence: TGCAGTGCTCAGTCCAGGTACACAGATACGCAGTATTTT.

The chain recombines TRBV28 with TRBJ1-4; perhaps TRBD1 as D (5 bases). The V end was cut by 5 bases, the J end by 1 base, with 14 bases between. Germline V gene data show CDR1 as MDHEN and CDR2 as SYDVKM. This CDR3 comprises 16 residues. The CDR3 nucleotides are TGTGCCAGCAGTCCCCAGGGACTCGGAACTAATGAAAAACTGTTTTTT. It encodes CASSPQGLGTNEKLFF.

The chain uses TRBV27 and TRBJ2-5; D is possibly TRBD1 (5 bases). CDR1 and CDR2 (germline): MNHEY, SMNVEV (reference sequence). The CDR3 is 12 amino acids. V was shortened by 6 bases and J by 3 bases, with 8 bases between the two germline ends. The CDR3 loop is CASSSTEETQYF. DNA for the CDR3: TGTGCCAGCAGCTCGACAGAAGAGACCCAGTACTTC.

This clonotype was recorded a few times. This chain links TRBV11-2 with TRBJ2-5, with a tentative D call TRBD2 (6 bases). CDR1 SGHAT and CDR2 FQNNGV come from the germline V gene. V lost 1 base, J lost 4 bases, and 22 bases lay in between. CDR3 length: 18 amino acids. The CDR3 loop is CASSLVRQGGDIRETQYF. The CDR3 nucleotides read TGTGCCAGCAGCTTAGTCCGTCAGGGAGGTGACATCCGAGAGACCCAGTACTTC.

This chain joins TRBV6-4 and TRBJ2-5; TRBD2 matches at 10 bases. Trimming took 6 bases from V and 1 from J; bases not matched to a gene: 8. Per germline, CDR1 MRHNA and CDR2 SNTAGT. This CDR3 contains 16 residues. The CDR3 DNA is TGTGCCAGCAGCGAACGGACTAGCGGCACCCAAGAGACCCAGTACTTC. It encodes CASSERTSGTQETQYF.

The chain employs TRBV4-2 and TRBJ2-1; D possibly matches TRBD1 or TRBD2 (6 bases each). The V gene's germline CDR1 is LGHNA and CDR2 YNFKEQ. V lost 0 bases and J 4 bases, leaving 13 bases between the germline ends. CDR3 length: 16 residues. The CDR3 DNA follows: TGTGCCAGCAGCCAAGATGTGGGGGGCGGGTACAATGAGCAGTTCTTC. Its protein product is CASSQDVGGGYNEQFF.

With regard to this clonotype: It may be a read error: a sequence one base away is much more abundant. The V and J genes are TRBV4-1 and TRBJ1-6, with 7 positions matching TRBD1. The CDR3 is 17 residues long. The V gene's germline CDR1 is MGHRA and CDR2 YSYEKL. This chain's CDR3 is CANSQTAGTVYNSPLHF. The CDR3 nucleotides are TGCGCCAACAGCCAAACCGCCGGGACAGTCTATAATTCACCCCTCCACTTT.